These 2 T cell receptor beta chains came from one sample sequenced in a study of Ad26.COV2.S vaccination and SARS-CoV-2 variants. Here immunoSEQ multiplex PCR was the method, and the copy in TCRdb shows in-frame clones only, minus some. Of a few hundred thousand clones listed, 88% are singletons. Treatment in this sample: roughly 19 received Ad26.COV2.S at low or high dose, single or two shots; five or six received placebo; per-sample allocation not given. Specimens were obtained on day 63 following the first vaccine or placebo injection. The material was peripheral blood, obtained in a trial of Ad26.COV2.S vaccine versus placebo. The receptors were sampled from a person between 18 and 65 years old who received the Ad26.COV2.S COVID-19 vaccine or a placebo.

The chain combines TRBV3-1 (or the pseudogene TRBV3-2) with TRBJ1-4; no clear D. Germline CDR1 and CDR2: LGHDT and YNNKEL (reference sequence). Trimming left V 0 bases short and J 4 bases short, with 12 bases between. This CDR3 is built from 16 residues. CDR3 amino acids: CASSQDLRAVNEKLFF. The CDR3 nucleotides read TGTGCCAGCAGCCAAGATTTACGGGCCGTTAATGAAAAACTGTTTTTT.

This clone was observed a handful of times. CDR3 DNA: TGTGCCACCAGTGATTCCTCGACAGGCGGCTACGAGCAGTACTTC. It specifies CATSDSSTGGYEQYF. The chain has TRBV24-1 and TRBJ2-7, with a tentative D call TRBD1 (6 bases). V was trimmed by 2 bases and J by 3 bases, leaving 13 bases between them. The germline CDR1 and CDR2 sequences are KGHDR and SFDVKD. The CDR3 spans 15 residues.